This T cell receptor beta chain was observed in a study of blood T cell repertoires in COVID-19. Study overall: Samples came from the United States, Italy and Spain, spanning acute and convalescent COVID-19. PBMCs, B-cell-depleted T cells, or T cells provided the cDNA or gDNA that made up the material.

Participants were placed into cohorts based on the clinical history they reported. Sequencing was performed with immunoSEQ multiplex PCR; in TCRdb, only in-frame clones are kept and a portion is missing. The profile shows approximately 440,000 clones, roughly 91% of them singletons. CDR3 length: 14 amino acids. CDR1 and CDR2 (germline): ENHRY, SYGVKD. Trimming removed 10 bases at V and 5 bases at J, with 18 bases between. Source material: PBMCs or T cells enriched from blood (not recorded which). This TCR came from a man between 18 and 35 years old who had recovered from COVID-19. J is TRBJ2-1 and V is TRBV10-3; TRBD2 might be the D (6 bases). The CDR3 protein is CATRGTPRDNEQFF. In nucleotides, the CDR3 is TGTGCCACTAGAGGGACTCCCCGGGACAATGAGCAGTTCTTC.